Listed here are 2 T cell receptor beta chains from one sample, sequenced in a study of cytomegalovirus exposure and HLA in healthy donors. Sequencing used immunoSEQ multiplex PCR; TCRdb keeps in-frame clones, though not all of them. The sample contains over 150,000 clones, about nine tenths of which appear only once. Sequences were obtained from PBMCs. Every receptor here comes from a woman younger than 30 in good health and CMV-seropositive.

The genes are TRBV15 and TRBJ2-1; TRBD2 matches 15 bases. Per germline, CDR1 LNHNV and CDR2 YYDKDF (reference sequence). The length of the CDR3 is 16 residues. Germline trimming cut 5 bases from V and 8 bases from J; bases unmatched to any gene: 7. CDR3 amino acids: CATSRGLAGGLDEQFF. The CDR3 region has the DNA TGTGCCACCAGCCGCGGACTAGCGGGAGGGTTGGATGAGCAGTTCTTC.

The CDR3 DNA reads as TGTGCCAGCAGCCCCAAGGGACTAGCGTTCTACGAGCAGTACTTC. Encoded protein: CASSPKGLAFYEQYF. V gene TRBV27 combines with J gene TRBJ2-7, with TRBD2 matching over 10 bases. Losses at the gene ends were 6 bases for V and 3 bases for J; bases not matched to a gene: 8. The CDR3 contains 15 residues. Germline V gene lookup returns CDR1 MNHEY and CDR2 SMNVEV (reference sequence).